Below are 21 T cell receptor beta chains sequenced from a single sample in a study of cytotoxic CD8 clonotypes in ibrutinib-treated CLL. Method: immunoSEQ multiplex PCR; TCRdb's copy keeps in-frame clones and lacks some. The sample yields some 13,000 clones, under 65% seen once. Sequencing was performed on PBMCs, taken at an approximately 25-month disease-progression time point, from a patient treated with ibrutinib. The receptors originated from a human donor with chronic lymphocytic leukemia.

The J gene is TRBJ1-2, the V gene TRBV28; 8 nucleotides agree with TRBD1. V lost 6 bases, J lost 4 bases, and 7 bases stayed unmatched. This CDR3 has 14 amino acids. Looked up from germline, CDR1 is MDHEN and CDR2 is SYDVKM. The CDR3 bases are TGTGCCAGCAGGGGAACAGGGGGTGGCTATGGCTACACCTTC. It yields the protein CASRGTGGGYGYTF.

This clone was counted between two and nine times. This sequence joins TRBV5-4 and TRBJ1-1; no clear D gene. The CDR3 sequence is 13 residues long. With 4 bases removed from V and 3 bases from J, the gap between germline ends came to 10 bases. The V gene's germline CDR1 is SGHNT and CDR2 YYREEE (reference sequence). The CDR3 nucleotides are TGTGCCAGCAGCAAGGGTTCGGACACTGAAGCTTTCTTT. Its translation: CASSKGSDTEAFF.

The CDR3 DNA reads TGTGCCAGCAGCACCTTGCGGGGATACAATGAGCAGTTCTTC. It is translated as CASSTLRGYNEQFF. The V gene is TRBV7-9, the J gene TRBJ2-1; tentative D call: TRBD2 (6 bases). The CDR3 contains 14 residues. V lost 5 bases, J lost 4 bases, and 12 bases lay in between. Germline CDR1 is SEHNR and CDR2 is FQNEAQ (reference sequence). The variable domain in full, with the rest retrieved from reference TRBV7-9 and TRBJ2-1, is DTGVSQNPRHKITKRGQNVTFRCDPISEHNRLYWYRQTLGQGPEFLTYFQNEAQLEKSRLLSDRFSAERPKGSFSTLEIQRTEQGDSAMYLCASSTLRGYNEQFFGPGTRLTVL.

The chain recombines TRBV7-9 with TRBJ1-2, with a tentative D call TRBD1 (6 bases). With 5 bases removed from V and 7 bases from J, the gap between germline ends came to 23 bases. CDR1 and CDR2 from the germline V gene are SEHNR and FQNEAQ (reference sequence). This CDR3 has 16 residues. In DNA, the CDR3 is TGTGCCAGCAGCCCGAAGGGGGGGCGTTCGGTCGGTGGCTACACCTTC. Its protein is CASSPKGGRSVGGYTF.

The V gene is TRBV5-1, the J gene TRBJ1-3; D possibly corresponds to TRBD1 (6 bases). V was cut by 0 bases and J by 4 bases, with 14 bases left in between. This CDR3 contains 16 residues. Germline loops: CDR1 SGHRS, CDR2 YFSETQ. CDR3 sequence (DNA): TGCGCCAGCAGCTTGGGGGACATCTTGTCAGGAAACACCATATATTTT. Translating it yields CASSLGDILSGNTIYF.

By frequency in the sample, this clone is medium-sized. This chain connects TRBV27 to TRBJ1-3; the D is unclear. The germline gives CDR1 MNHEY, CDR2 SMNVEV (reference sequence). This CDR3 is 14 amino acids long. Trimming took off 5 bases at V and 0 bases at J, with 8 bases between the two ends. The CDR3 reads CASSEDLSGNTIYF. The CDR3 nucleotides read TGTGCCAGCAGTGAAGACCTCTCTGGAAACACCATATATTTT.

This clone was recorded a few times. CDR3 in DNA: TGTGCCAGCAGCCCGGATACCGGGACTAGCACAGATACGCAGTATTTT. Encoded protein: CASSPDTGTSTDTQYF. V usage is TRBV5-6 and J usage is TRBJ2-3; D is perhaps TRBD2 (6 bases). V lost 4 bases to trimming and J lost 0 bases, with 15 bases between them. This CDR3 contains 16 residues. Germline V gene sequence: CDR1 SGHDT, CDR2 YYEEEE.

The V and J genes are TRBV11-2 and TRBJ2-2, with 9 bases that match TRBD1. J was trimmed by 5 bases and V by 1 base; bases with no gene match: 11. The CDR3 totals 18 residues. Germline V gene data show CDR1 as SGHAT and CDR2 as FQNNGV. CDR3 residues: CASSLGTGDRAGTGELFF. CDR3 nucleotides: TGTGCCAGCAGCTTAGGGACAGGGGACCGCGCGGGGACCGGGGAGCTGTTTTTT.

This clone has a handful of counts. This chain joins TRBV6-6 and TRBJ2-5; 7 bases agree with TRBD2. After removal of 4 bases from V and 2 bases from J, the junction contained 10 bases not matched to a gene. Germline CDR1 is MNHNY and CDR2 is SVGAGI (reference sequence). The CDR3 is 16 residues long. In DNA form, the CDR3 reads TGTGCCAGCAGTTTTGGACTAGGGTCCCCGCAAGAGACCCAGTACTTC. Amino acids: CASSFGLGSPQETQYF.

The rearrangement joins TRBV4-1 to TRBJ2-5; D not certain. This CDR3 contains 12 residues. The V and J ends lost 0 bases and 7 bases respectively, with 6 bases between them. Germline CDR1 MGHRA, CDR2 YSYEKL. The CDR3 spells CASSQDHRTQYF. Here the CDR3 DNA reads TGCGCCAGCAGCCAAGATCACCGGACCCAGTACTTC.

The rearrangement links TRBV6-1 to TRBJ1-2; no clear D gene. Germline V gives CDR1 MNHNS, CDR2 SASEGT. The V and J ends lost 6 bases and 5 bases respectively, with 13 bases between them. This CDR3 is built from 13 residues. CDR3 region: CASSAAPFYGYTF. CDR3 DNA sequence: TGTGCCAGCAGCGCCGCGCCTTTTTATGGCTACACCTTC.

Only a few counts were recorded for this clone. The gene calls are TRBV12-5 and TRBJ1-5, with D hard to call. The CDR3 covers 12 residues. Trimming left V 6 bases short and J 7 bases short, with 10 bases between. Germline values: CDR1 LGHNT, CDR2 FRNRAP. CDR3 in DNA: TGTGCTAGTGGGTTAGAGGGCCAGCCCCAGCATTTT. Its protein product is CASGLEGQPQHF.

The rearrangement links TRBV5-4 to TRBJ1-1, with 11 bases that match TRBD1. This CDR3 is 14 amino acids long. Per germline, CDR1 SGHNT and CDR2 YYREEE (reference sequence). Germline trimming cut 5 bases from V and 7 bases from J; bases unmatched to any gene: 7. This CDR3 is CASSQDRGQGEAFF. In nucleotides, the CDR3 is TGTGCCAGCAGTCAGGACAGGGGGCAGGGTGAAGCTTTCTTT.

This clone was recorded a few times. The chain recombines TRBV7-8 with TRBJ1-6; maybe TRBD1 (6 bases). Germline CDR1 is SGHVS and CDR2 is FQNEAQ. With 5 bases removed from V and 0 bases from J, the gap between germline ends came to 14 bases. The CDR3 spans 17 residues. CDR3 nucleotides: TGTGCCAGCAGCATTACAGGGACAAGCTCCTATAATTCACCCCTCCACTTT. The encoded protein is CASSITGTSSYNSPLHF.

The V gene is TRBV30, the J gene TRBJ1-3; TRBD1 matches 8 bases. With 2 bases clipped from V and 5 bases from J, the junction kept 5 bases outside the gene matches. The germline V gene encodes CDR1 GTSNPN and CDR2 SVGIG (reference sequence). The CDR3 covers 14 residues. The CDR3: CAWSTGGGRNTIYF. The CDR3 nucleotides are TGTGCCTGGAGTACAGGGGGTGGCAGAAACACCATATATTTT.

The rearrangement joins TRBV29-1 to TRBJ1-2; TRBD1 aligns across 7 bases. The germline gives CDR1 SQVTM, CDR2 ANQGSEA. CDR3 length: 16 residues. With V trimmed by 1 base and J by 4 bases, 12 bases remained unmatched. The CDR3 spells CSVEGIRDSRAYGYTF. CDR3 coding DNA: TGCAGCGTTGAAGGTATCCGGGACAGCCGGGCCTATGGCTACACCTTC.

The CDR3 sequence is CASSQVTSGEETQYF. The CDR3 bases are TGCGCCAGCAGCCAAGTGACTAGCGGGGAAGAGACCCAGTACTTC. This chain connects TRBV4-1 to TRBJ2-5; the match to TRBD2 covers 11 bases. Per the germline V gene, CDR1 is MGHRA and CDR2 is YSYEKL. The V segment lost 1 base and the J segment 3 bases; nucleotides outside the gene matches: 1. The CDR3 has 15 amino acids.

The chain joins TRBV30 to TRBJ1-2; 12 bases map to TRBD1. In germline, CDR1 is GTSNPN, CDR2 SVGIG (reference sequence). J lost 4 bases, V lost 5 bases, and 11 bases had no gene match. This CDR3 has 16 residues. The CDR3 region has the DNA TGTGCCTGGGTTACATCCGGGACAGGGGGCCTCTATGGCTACACCTTC. Its protein product is CAWVTSGTGGLYGYTF.

Only a few counts were recorded for this clone. The V and J genes are TRBV19 and TRBJ2-7; 12 positions agree with TRBD1. The CDR3 runs to 14 residues. Losses at the gene ends were 5 bases for V and 5 bases for J; bases not matched to a gene: 4. Germline CDR1 and CDR2: LNHDA and SQIVND (reference sequence). CDR3 DNA sequence: TGTGCCAGTAGTTCGGGACAGGGGGCCCACGAGCAGTACTTC. Its protein product is CASSSGQGAHEQYF.

This clone has more than one count but fewer than ten. The chain combines TRBV7-9 with TRBJ1-6; D uncertain. The CDR3 sequence is 15 residues long. CDR1 and CDR2 (germline): SEHNR, FQNEAQ (reference sequence). Deletions cut 6 bases from V and 7 bases from J, with 16 bases between. The CDR3 sequence: CASSLQAATNSPLHF. In DNA form, the CDR3 reads TGTGCCAGCAGTCTCCAGGCAGCTACGAATTCACCCCTCCACTTT.

This clone was recorded a few times. J is TRBJ1-5 and V is TRBV5-8, with unresolved D. V was shortened by 4 bases and J by 0 bases, with 11 bases between the two germline ends. The CDR3 totals 15 residues. Germline CDR1 is SGHTS and CDR2 is YDEGEE. The CDR3 is CASSRIPNSNQPQHF. The CDR3 bases are TGTGCCAGCAGCCGTATCCCCAATAGCAATCAGCCCCAGCATTTT. Complete variable domain (other parts from reference TRBV5-8 and TRBJ1-5): EAGVTQSPTHLIKTRGQQATLRCSPISGHTSVYWYQQALGLGLQFLLWYDEGEERNRGNFPPRFSGRQFPNYSSELNVNALELEDSALYLCASSRIPNSNQPQHFGDGTRLSIL.